Following are 23 T cell receptor beta chains from one sample sequenced in a study of blood T cells in healthy people across ages. The use of a sample-barcoded 5' primer and a J-beta primer mix characterized a second PCR of roughly 7 to 11 cycles. One entry per CDR3 protein results from TCRdb running MiXCR on the 5' RACE reads. The table includes some 800,000 distinct CDR3 sequences, 20% to 25% detected once. These records were also assigned to another study, of T cells of mothers and their children.

Sequenced material: blood. Receptors originate from a boy between 10 and 17 years old in good health.

This chain uses TRBV28 with TRBJ1-2, with TRBD1 matching over 9 bases. Germline V gene data show CDR1 as MDHEN and CDR2 as SYDVKM. V was pared by 5 bases and J by 7 bases, with 20 bases of the junction left unmatched. CDR3 size: 18 residues. DNA for the CDR3: TGTGCCAGCAGTCCGGCCGGGACAGGGAGGCACCCAGAGGTTGGCTACACCTTC. Protein: CASSPAGTGRHPEVGYTF.

This clonotype showed up just a few times. The chain has TRBV5-1 and TRBJ2-3; 7 bases map to TRBD1. The germline V gene has CDR1 SGHRS and CDR2 YFSETQ. The CDR3 runs to 14 residues. J gave up 2 bases and V 3 bases, and 3 bases lay outside the gene matches. CDR3 sequence reads: CASSYGQVTDTQYF. The CDR3 DNA reads as TGCGCCAGCAGCTATGGACAGGTCACAGATACGCAGTATTTT.

A few counts support this clonotype. The CDR3 is CASSFRGTGANVLTF. The CDR3 region has the DNA TGTGCCAGCAGTTTCAGAGGTACTGGGGCCAACGTCCTGACTTTC. V usage is TRBV28 and J usage is TRBJ2-6; the D is unclear. With 3 bases removed from V and 2 bases from J, the gap between germline ends came to 8 bases. The CDR3 is 15 amino acids. The germline V gene encodes CDR1 MDHEN and CDR2 SYDVKM. Complete variable domain (other parts from reference TRBV28 and TRBJ2-6): DVKVTQSSRYLVKRTGEKVFLECVQDMDHENMFWYRQDPGLGLRLIYFSYDVKMKEKGDIPEGYSVSREKKERFSLILESASTNQTSMYLCASSFRGTGANVLTFGAGSRLTVL.

The V gene is TRBV19, the J gene TRBJ2-5, with TRBD2 matching over 12 bases. Matching the DNA end better, TRBJ2-1 makes the J call doubtful. The V gene's germline CDR1 is LNHDA and CDR2 SQIVND (reference sequence). The CDR3 is 18 amino acids. The CDR3 region has the DNA TGTGCCAGTAGTATCGGTAGGGCTAGCGGGAGGGGAGACAATGAGCAGTTCTTC. Translating gives CASSIGRASGRGDNEQFF.

This CDR3 reads CASSGEGGPSEQYF. In DNA form, the CDR3 reads TGTGCCAGCAGTGGGGAGGGAGGGCCGAGCGAGCAGTACTTC. The rearrangement uses TRBV2 and TRBJ2-7; 7 bases line up with TRBD2. Germline V CDR1 and CDR2: SNHLY, FYNNEI. The CDR3 contains 14 residues. The ends lost 4 bases at V and 6 bases at J; junction bases unmatched: 9.

This clonotype was recorded a few times. V is TRBV28 and J is TRBJ1-1; TRBD1 might be the D (6 bases). Germline lookup yields CDR1 MDHEN and CDR2 SYDVKM. Deletions cut 6 bases from V and 9 bases from J, with 17 bases between. The CDR3 covers 13 residues. CDR3 protein: CASSPRRRGQAFF. For the CDR3, the DNA is TGTGCCAGCAGCCCCCGCAGGCGGGGGCAAGCTTTCTTT.

The chain combines TRBV29-1 with TRBJ2-5, with 7 bases aligning to TRBD2. Trimming took 5 bases from V and 3 from J; bases not matched to a gene: 12. Looked up from germline, CDR1 is SQVTM and CDR2 is ANQGSEA. CDR3 size: 15 residues. CDR3 DNA sequence: TGCAGCGTTCTGGGGGGGTCTAGCGTCAAAGAGACCCAGTACTTC. This gives the protein CSVLGGSSVKETQYF.

This clonotype was picked up a small number of times. This chain joins TRBV29-1 and TRBJ2-5, with TRBD2 identical over 11 bases. The J call is uncertain, as TRBJ2-7 better fits the DNA end. The length of the CDR3 is 14 residues. The germline CDR1 and CDR2 sequences are SQVTM and ANQGSEA. The CDR3 DNA is TGCAGCGTTGGCGGAGGGACTAGCGGCTACGAGCAGTACTTC. It codes for CSVGGGTSGYEQYF.

There are a few counts of this clonotype. The gene calls are TRBV3-1 and TRBJ2-7, with 9 bases fitting TRBD2. Germline-derived CDR1 and CDR2 are LGHDT and YNNKEL (reference sequence). The CDR3 sequence is 15 residues long. V was clipped by 5 bases and J by 5 bases; unmatched bases: 10. This chain's CDR3 is CASSDPAGTSNEQYF. CDR3 nucleotide sequence: TGTGCCAGCAGCGACCCTGCCGGGACTAGCAACGAGCAGTACTTC.

This clonotype was counted many times. Here the CDR3 reads CASSLLAGEQYF. The CDR3 DNA sequence: TGTGCCAGCAGTTTGCTAGCGGGGGAGCAGTACTTC. The chain employs TRBV28 and TRBJ2-7, with 9 bases identical to TRBD2. J lost 7 bases, V lost 3 bases, and 1 base had no gene match. This CDR3 contains 12 residues. Germline V gives CDR1 MDHEN, CDR2 SYDVKM.

The chain recombines TRBV9 with TRBJ1-5; unclear D gene. Per germline, CDR1 SGDLS and CDR2 YYNGEE. Trimming took off 7 bases at V and 6 bases at J, with 8 bases between the two ends. The CDR3 is 11 residues long. DNA for the CDR3: TGTGCCAGCGGCAACTTTCAGCCCCAGCATTTT. It translates to CASGNFQPQHF. Full variable domain (missing parts from reference TRBV9 and TRBJ1-5): DSGVTQTPKHLITATGQRVTLRCSPRSGDLSVYWYQQSLDQGLQFLIQYYNGEERAKGNILERFSAQQFPDLHSELNLSSLELGDSALYFCASGNFQPQHFGDGTRLSIL.

This sequence joins TRBV7-6 and TRBJ2-4; D possibly matches TRBD1 or TRBD2 (5 bases each). The CDR3 totals 15 residues. Trimming removed 1 base from V and 9 bases from J, with 16 bases in between. CDR1 SGHVS and CDR2 FNYEAQ come from the germline V gene. The CDR3 nucleotides read TGTGCCAGCAGCTTAGTTGGGGGAGAGACCGGCATTCAGTACTTC. Translating gives CASSLVGGETGIQYF.

A few counts support this clonotype. The chain employs TRBV7-9 and TRBJ1-4; 7 nucleotides match TRBD1. V was clipped by 4 bases and J by 6 bases; unmatched bases: 2. Germline V gene lookup returns CDR1 SEHNR and CDR2 FQNEAQ (reference sequence). This CDR3 is 13 amino acids long. This CDR3 is CASSSRGYEKLFF. CDR3 in DNA: TGTGCCAGCAGCTCCAGGGGGTATGAAAAACTGTTTTTT.

This clonotype was picked up many times. The J gene is TRBJ1-4, the V gene TRBV28; no firm D call. V was pared by 5 bases and J by 5 bases, with 9 bases between. This CDR3 comprises 13 residues. Germline V lookup: CDR1 MDHEN, CDR2 SYDVKM. In DNA form, the CDR3 reads TGTGCCAGCAGTAATTACTACAATGAAAAACTGTTTTTT. Translation: CASSNYYNEKLFF.

The V call is TRBV29-1, the J call TRBJ2-1; 9 nucleotides line up with TRBD2. Looked up from germline, CDR1 is SQVTM and CDR2 is ANQGSEA. Trimming removed 6 bases from V and 9 bases from J; junction bases left unmatched: 9. The CDR3 is 13 residues long. The CDR3 is CSVDISGSGEQFF. Here the CDR3 DNA reads TGCAGCGTGGATATTAGCGGGAGCGGTGAGCAGTTCTTC.

The rearrangement joins TRBV12-3 or TRBV12-4 to TRBJ1-4; no firm D call. Trimming took off 8 bases at V and 3 bases at J, with 13 bases between the two ends. The CDR3 has 14 amino acids. The CDR3 spells CASSYIAPNEKLFF. The DNA of the CDR3 is TGTGCCAGCTCCTACATCGCGCCTAATGAAAAACTGTTTTTT.

The V call is TRBV5-6, the J call TRBJ1-2; TRBD1 aligns across 9 bases. Losses at the gene ends were 5 bases for V and 7 bases for J; bases not matched to a gene: 9. Looked up from germline, CDR1 is SGHDT and CDR2 is YYEEEE. This CDR3 contains 14 residues. CDR3 sequence: CASSQTGTGIGYTF. The CDR3 DNA reads as TGTGCCAGCAGTCAGACCGGGACAGGGATTGGCTACACCTTC.

This clonotype has just a few counts. This rearrangement joins TRBV11-1 to TRBJ1-4; D not resolved. V gave up 3 bases and J gave up 10 bases, with 18 bases separating them. The CDR3 runs to 15 residues. In germline, CDR1 is SGHAT, CDR2 FQDESV (reference sequence). The CDR3 protein is CASSFSTSSDGKLFF. The CDR3 region has the DNA TGTGCCAGCAGCTTTTCGACATCGTCCGACGGAAAACTGTTTTTT.

Here the CDR3 reads CASSSSGTGGDTQYF. CDR3 sequence (DNA): TGTGCCAGCAGTAGCAGCGGGACTGGGGGAGATACGCAGTATTTT. The rearrangement links TRBV25-1 to TRBJ2-3, with 7 nucleotides matching TRBD2. This CDR3 contains 15 residues. The V segment lost 5 bases and the J segment 5 bases; nucleotides outside the gene matches: 10. Germline V gene data show CDR1 as MGHDK and CDR2 as SYGVNS.

The chain carries TRBV29-1 and TRBJ2-5, with D maybe TRBD2 (6 bases). With 4 bases removed from V and 2 bases from J, the gap between germline ends came to 11 bases. CDR3 size: 13 residues. Germline V lookup: CDR1 SQVTM, CDR2 ANQGSEA. CDR3 nucleotides: TGCAGCGTTGTCCGTCTAGCGCAAGAGACCCAGTACTTC. It is translated as CSVVRLAQETQYF.

This clonotype was counted between two and nine times. The chain joins TRBV7-9 to TRBJ2-1, with 8 bases identical to TRBD2. The CDR3 has 15 residues. CDR1 and CDR2 from the germline V gene are SEHNR and FQNEAQ (reference sequence). V lost 3 bases and J lost 3; bases outside the gene matches: 4. The CDR3 loop is CASSFCSGDYNEQFF. The CDR3 DNA follows: TGTGCCAGCAGCTTTTGTAGCGGGGACTACAATGAGCAGTTCTTC.

This clonotype turned up a few times. The chain is built from TRBV5-1 and TRBJ2-1, with 7 bases fitting TRBD1. In germline, CDR1 is SGHRS, CDR2 YFSETQ. CDR3 length: 13 amino acids. V trimming: 3 bases; J trimming: 10 bases; junction bases outside the gene matches: 7. CDR3 protein: CASSSTGLVEQFF. In DNA form, the CDR3 reads TGCGCCAGCAGCTCGACAGGGCTGGTGGAGCAGTTCTTC.

The rearrangement links TRBV9 to TRBJ2-5, with 9 bases that match TRBD2. V trimming: 2 bases; J trimming: 4 bases; junction bases outside the gene matches: 9. The CDR3 contains 16 residues. Germline V gives CDR1 SGDLS, CDR2 YYNGEE. CDR3 loop: CASSVAGGQERETQYF. CDR3 DNA: TGTGCCAGCAGCGTGGCGGGGGGGCAAGAAAGAGAGACCCAGTACTTC.